This T cell receptor (beta chain) derives from a study of cytomegalovirus exposure and HLA in healthy donors. Whole-study findings and limits: Only CMV serostatus was available as immune exposure information. Common viral pathogens were later found to be apparently linked to several of the most significant clusters.

Both 60 Vbeta primers and 13 Jbeta primers went into the PCR. Clones were sequenced by immunoSEQ multiplex PCR, and TCRdb holds only the in-frame ones, with some missing. The sample lists 150,000 to 200,000 clones; roughly 80% were seen once. A note on this clone: The antigen remains undetermined.

Trimming took 8 bases from V and 8 from J; bases not matched to a gene: 9. This CDR3 contains 14 residues. Germline CDR1 reads MDHEN; CDR2 reads SYDVKM. The source is a male donor in good health and CMV-seropositive. This chain links TRBV28 with TRBJ2-1, with 10 bases that match TRBD2. The material sequenced was PBMCs. The CDR3 here is CASVTSGNHHEQFF. The CDR3 region has the DNA TGTGCCAGCGTCACTAGCGGGAATCATCATGAGCAGTTCTTC.